At least ten counts were recorded for the clone carrying this T cell receptor (beta chain). This entry comes from a study of shared clonotypes between healthy human individuals. Assay: immunoSEQ multiplex PCR; the TCRdb copy retains only in-frame clones and omits some. The repertoire holds roughly 700,000 clones, with roughly 70% as singletons. This CDR3 spans 14 amino acids. From germline, CDR1 is SGHNT and CDR2 YENEEA. The junction had 2 bases not matched to a gene; V was cut back by 5 bases and J by 4 bases. Specimen: memory CD4+ T cells sorted from blood. Subset of the sample: CD45RA-negative fraction. This sequence was found in a woman aged 25-40 years in good health. This rearrangement joins TRBV11-3 to TRBJ2-1; 10 nucleotides align to TRBD2. The CDR3 sequence is CASSQAGGYNEQFF. The CDR3 bases are TGTGCCAGCAGCCAAGCGGGAGGGTACAATGAGCAGTTCTTC.